This T cell receptor (beta chain) emerged from a study of T cells in localized non-small cell lung cancer. The germline CDR1 and CDR2 sequences are KGHSH and LQKENI. CDR3 length: 13 amino acids. V lost 8 bases, J lost 0 bases, and 10 bases lay in between. Profiled with immunoSEQ multiplex PCR; TCRdb holds only in-frame clones, not every one. The sample has about 48,000 clones; approximately 80% are singletons. This clonotype was sampled from a man between 40 and 69 years old with stage I squamous cell lung carcinoma. This sample comprised peripheral blood, obtained before any cancer treatment. The V and J genes are TRBV18 and TRBJ1-2, with D maybe TRBD1 (6 bases). CDR3 DNA sequence: TGTGCCAGCACACAGGGCCCTAACTATGGCTACACCTTC. Its translation: CASTQGPNYGYTF.